Presented here are 5 T cell receptor beta chains from one specimen sequenced in a study of T-cell reconstitution after alpha-beta-depleted transplantation in children. Preparation of the TCRbeta library involved a method that used unique molecular identifiers. TCRdb reanalysed the PCR reads using MiXCR and keeps one entry per CDR3 protein. Of hundreds of thousands of distinct CDR3 sequences in the sample, less than 35% were seen once. Here the sequenced sample was PBMCs from the stem cell graft donor, taken from the stem cell graft. The source of these receptors is a human donor who donated a stem cell graft to a child with aplastic anemia.

This clonotype was seen repeatedly, ten times or more. This sequence joins TRBV7-6 and TRBJ2-1; no clear D gene. Trimming pared 1 base from V and 0 bases from J, leaving 7 bases between. CDR1 and CDR2 from the germline V gene are SGHVS and FNYEAQ. This CDR3 region has 15 residues. The chain's CDR3 is CASSLDGRSYNEQFF. As DNA, the CDR3 is TGTGCCAGCAGCTTAGACGGACGCTCCTACAATGAGCAGTTCTTC.

This clonotype was seen a few times. The rearrangement uses TRBV6-2 or TRBV6-3 and TRBJ1-5; TRBD1 matches at 7 bases. The germline gives CDR1 MNHEY, CDR2 SVGEGT. Losses at the gene ends were 6 bases for V and 4 bases for J; bases not matched to a gene: 15. The CDR3 loop spans 17 amino acids. This CDR3 is CASRRGQVAVRNQPQHF. CDR3 in DNA: TGTGCCAGCAGACGTGGACAGGTTGCTGTTCGTAATCAGCCCCAGCATTTT.

The chain combines TRBV20-1 with TRBJ2-5; a weak D match, TRBD2 (6 bases). Germline V lookup: CDR1 DFQATT, CDR2 SNEGSKA (reference sequence). The germline V and J ends were trimmed by 5 bases and 5 bases, with 12 bases remaining between them. CDR3 length equals 12 residues. CDR3 loop: CSAGDWGETQYF. The CDR3, as DNA: TGCAGTGCTGGGGACTGGGGGGAGACCCAGTACTTC.

The chain recombines TRBV7-2 with TRBJ2-1, with 7 positions matching TRBD2. The CDR3 has 13 residues. V shed 6 bases, J shed 4 bases, and the junction held 3 bases outside the gene matches. Germline CDR1 reads SGHTA; CDR2 reads FQGNSA. CDR3 region: CASRTSSYNEQFF. The CDR3 DNA is TGTGCCAGCAGGACTAGCTCGTACAATGAGCAGTTCTTC.

The chain has TRBV4-3 and TRBJ2-1, with 9 bases matching TRBD2. V trimming: 4 bases; J trimming: 4 bases; junction bases outside the gene matches: 14. The CDR3 is 18 amino acids. From germline, CDR1 is LGHNA and CDR2 YSLEER. DNA of the CDR3: TGCGCCAGCAGCCCGCAAGTGATTAGCGGGAGACCGTACAATGAGCAGTTCTTC. This translates into CASSPQVISGRPYNEQFF.